The source of this TCR beta chain is a study of cytomegalovirus exposure and HLA in healthy donors. Study-wide results and caveats: Cytomegalovirus association was assigned to 150 to 200 TCR beta chains.

On this clone itself: Its antigen is still unknown.

The PCR employed 60 Vbeta primers together with 13 Jbeta primers. TCRdb keeps only in-frame clones here, not all; method: immunoSEQ multiplex PCR. The sample lists roughly 110,000 clones; 75% were seen once. Deletions cut 4 bases from V and 5 bases from J, with 18 bases between. CDR3 length: 15 amino acids. Germline V CDR1 and CDR2: SGHRS, YFSETQ. J is TRBJ1-1 and V is TRBV5-1; possibly TRBD1 for D (6 bases). The clonotype originates from a man aged 35 to 55 in good health and CMV-seronegative. Sequencing was performed on PBMCs. In nucleotides, the CDR3 is TGCGCCAGCAGCCGGCAGGCAGGGGTGAGGACTGAAGCTTTCTTT. This translates into CASSRQAGVRTEAFF.